This is a list of T cell receptor beta chains from one sample in a study of cytomegalovirus exposure and HLA in healthy donors. The repertoire was sequenced with immunoSEQ multiplex PCR; TCRdb's copy has only in-frame clones and lacks some. This table has about 98,000 clones, roughly four fifths appearing once. Sequencing was done on a sample of PBMCs. Source of these receptors: a female donor in good health and CMV-seropositive. The CDR3 runs from the conserved cysteine through the conserved F or W. The D gene is left open where the match is weak. Size tells how often a clone was seen (once, few, many) or the class of an expanded clone, and some rows leave it out.

v_gene	abundance	j_gene	d_gene	CDR3nt	CDR3aa
TRBV6-5	-	TRBJ1-5	TRBD1	TGTGCCAGCAGTTCGAGACAGGGGTACAATCAGCCCCAGCATTTT	CASSSRQGYNQPQHF
TRBV19	-	TRBJ1-5	TRBD1	TGTGCCAGTAGGTACGACAGGGGGGCGATTAGCAATCAGCCCCAGCATTTT	CASRYDRGAISNQPQHF
TRBV6-6	once	TRBJ1-5	-	TGTGCCAGCACGGGGGGGCAGCCCCAGCATTTT	CASTGGQPQHF
TRBV6-5	-	TRBJ1-3	-	TGTGCCAGCAGTTATGGTCGGGGGGGACCTGGAAACACCATATATTTT	CASSYGRGGPGNTIYF
TRBV2	once	TRBJ1-3	-	TGTGCCAGCAGTGACCGTCGCAACGCAGGCGGAAACACCATATATTTT	CASSDRRNAGGNTIYF
TRBV12-5	-	TRBJ2-2	-	TGTGCTAGTGGTTTCGACGGCTTCTCGGAGGGCGGGGAGCTGTTTTTT	CASGFDGFSEGGELFF
TRBV5-4	-	TRBJ2-7	TRBD2	TGTGCCAGCAGCTTTTGGACTAGCGGGGGACCTCGGGAGCAGTACTTC	CASSFWTSGGPREQYF
TRBV4-1	-	TRBJ2-2	TRBD1	TGCGCCAGCAGCCAAGGGCCGGACAGGGCGGTCGGGGAGCTGTTTTTT	CASSQGPDRAVGELFF
TRBV7-2	-	TRBJ2-1	-	TGTGCCAGCAGCTTAGACACAGGATACAATGAGCAGTTCTTC	CASSLDTGYNEQFF
TRBV28	-	TRBJ1-2	TRBD1	TGTGCCAGCAGGCCAACAGGGGACAACTATGGCTACACCTTC	CASRPTGDNYGYTF
TRBV4-1	-	TRBJ1-3	-	TGCGCCAGCAGCCAAGCATCGACAGCTGGAAACACCATATATTTT	CASSQASTAGNTIYF
TRBV7-2	-	TRBJ1-5	-	TGTGCCAGCAGCACGAAATTTAGCAATCAGCCCCGGCATTTT	CASSTKFSNQPRHF
TRBV27	few	TRBJ2-7	TRBD1	TGTGCCAGCAGTTTACACAGGGGATCTTCCTACGAGCAGTACTTC	CASSLHRGSSYEQYF
TRBV7-9	-	TRBJ2-7	TRBD1	TGTGCCAGCAGCCCCTGGGACAGGAGCTCCTACGAGCAGTACTTC	CASSPWDRSSYEQYF
TRBV10-3	-	TRBJ1-2	-	TGTGCCATCAGTGATAGGGAGGTAAACTATGGCTACACCTTC	CAISDREVNYGYTF
TRBV10-2	once	TRBJ2-6	-	TGCGCCAGCAGTGAATTTTTGGGGGGGCGAGGTTCTGGGGCCAACGTCCTGACTTTC	CASSEFLGGRGSGANVLTF
TRBV27	-	TRBJ1-6	TRBD1	TGTGCCAGCAAGGGACAGGAGATTTCACCCCTCCACTTT	CASKGQEISPLHF
TRBV6-5	-	TRBJ2-3	-	TGTGCCAGCACCCCCTCCGAGACAGATACGCAGTATTTT	CASTPSETDTQYF
TRBV6-5	-	TRBJ2-7	-	TGTGCCAGCAGCCCCGGCGGGCCCTACGAGCAGTACTTC	CASSPGGPYEQYF
TRBV10-3	-	TRBJ2-1	TRBD2	TGTGCCACACGAAAAACTACTAGCGGGGGACTCAATGAGCAGTTCTTC	CATRKTTSGGLNEQFF
TRBV11-1	-	TRBJ1-2	TRBD1	TGTGCCAGCAGCCCGAGGGACAGGGGGACTTATGGCTACACCTTC	CASSPRDRGTYGYTF
TRBV6-5	-	TRBJ1-2	TRBD1	TGTGCCAGCAGTCAACCCGGGACAGGGATAGGTGGCTACACCTTC	CASSQPGTGIGGYTF
TRBV28	-	TRBJ2-3	-	TGTGCCAGCAGTTCAGCGGAATGGGGAACAGATACGCAGTATTTT	CASSSAEWGTDTQYF
TRBV9	once	TRBJ1-3	TRBD1	TGTGCCAGCAGCCCGACAGGGGGCGGTTTGGTTGGAAACACCATATATTTT	CASSPTGGGLVGNTIYF
TRBV5-6	-	TRBJ2-1	TRBD2	TGTGCCAGCAGCCTGGGAGGGTACAATGAGCAGTTCTTC	CASSLGGYNEQFF
TRBV29-1	-	TRBJ2-1	TRBD2	TGCAGCGTTGAGGGACTAGCGGGTGAACGCTCCTACAATGAGCAGTTCTTC	CSVEGLAGERSYNEQFF